Following are 7 T cell receptor beta chains from one sample sequenced in a study of T cells after posttransplantation cyclophosphamide (dated by TCRdb to about 2016). Receptor libraries were prepared by the immunoSEQ multiplex PCR assay. TCRdb's version of the immuneACCESS table is confined to in-frame rearrangements and falls short of the full clone set. An unresolved V gene accounts for under half of the shortfall where checked; the remainder is of unknown origin. The sample includes roughly 30,000 clones, with 70% to 90% observed a single time. The top ten constitute around 14% of the sample. The specimen sequenced was PBMCs. Receptors were obtained from a woman in her thirties or forties with a blood cancer, CMV-positive, and with a related stem cell donor.

The J gene is TRBJ2-7, the V gene TRBV15; 7 bases are shared with TRBD2. The germline gives CDR1 LNHNV, CDR2 YYDKDF (reference sequence). This CDR3 contains 16 residues. The V segment lost 6 bases and the J segment 5 bases; nucleotides outside the gene matches: 16. The CDR3 DNA reads as TGTGCCACCAGTGCTTCGGGGGGACCTGGTCGCCACGAGCAGTACTTC. This gives the protein CATSASGGPGRHEQYF.

This clone was counted once. J is TRBJ1-2 and V is TRBV19; D unresolved. Germline lookup yields CDR1 LNHDA and CDR2 SQIVND (reference sequence). This CDR3 region has 11 residues. V was trimmed by 9 bases and J by 8 bases, leaving 13 bases between them. The CDR3 spells CASTGVWGYTF. The CDR3 DNA reads TGTGCCAGCACCGGAGTGTGGGGCTACACCTTC.

J is TRBJ2-5 and V is TRBV4-1; D uncertain. The V gene lost 1 base and the J gene lost 2 bases, with 14 bases spanning the gap. The germline V gene encodes CDR1 MGHRA and CDR2 YSYEKL. The CDR3 is made up of 16 amino acids. The CDR3 spells CASSQGMERVQETQYF. In DNA form, the CDR3 reads TGCGCCAGCAGCCAAGGAATGGAACGGGTGCAAGAGACCCAGTACTTC.

The chain is built from TRBV11-1 and TRBJ2-2; TRBD1 aligns across 9 bases. The germline CDR1 and CDR2 sequences are SGHAT and FQDESV (reference sequence). The CDR3 sequence is 18 residues long. With 5 bases clipped from V and 0 bases from J, the junction kept 10 bases outside the gene matches. The CDR3 DNA sequence: TGTGCCAGCAGCCCCAGGACAGGGGTCCCCGCGAACACCGGGGAGCTGTTTTTT. Protein sequence: CASSPRTGVPANTGELFF.

The chain employs TRBV29-1 and TRBJ1-3; 9 bases are shared with TRBD1. Looked up from germline, CDR1 is SQVTM and CDR2 is ANQGSEA. There are 15 residues in the CDR3. Germline trimming cut 4 bases from V and 4 bases from J; bases unmatched to any gene: 8. CDR3 DNA: TGCAGCGTTGTTGCACCGGGGACAGGGGGAAACACCATATATTTT. Its protein is CSVVAPGTGGNTIYF.

The rearrangement links TRBV4-1 to TRBJ2-2; D might be TRBD2 (5 bases). Germline V gene data show CDR1 as MGHRA and CDR2 as YSYEKL. V lost 1 base to trimming and J lost 4 bases, with 10 bases between them. The CDR3 runs to 15 residues. For the CDR3, the DNA is TGCGCCAGCAGCCAAGTCGGGGTTGGCACCGGGGAGCTGTTTTTT. Encoded protein: CASSQVGVGTGELFF.

The chain links TRBV10-3 to TRBJ2-2; D might be TRBD2 (6 bases). This CDR3 has 13 residues. Germline assignment: CDR1 ENHRY and CDR2 SYGVKD. V was cut by 6 bases and J by 4 bases, with 9 bases left in between. The CDR3 DNA sequence: TGTGCCATCAGGGAGGGGAGCACCGGGGAGCTGTTTTTT. Amino acid sequence: CAIREGSTGELFF.